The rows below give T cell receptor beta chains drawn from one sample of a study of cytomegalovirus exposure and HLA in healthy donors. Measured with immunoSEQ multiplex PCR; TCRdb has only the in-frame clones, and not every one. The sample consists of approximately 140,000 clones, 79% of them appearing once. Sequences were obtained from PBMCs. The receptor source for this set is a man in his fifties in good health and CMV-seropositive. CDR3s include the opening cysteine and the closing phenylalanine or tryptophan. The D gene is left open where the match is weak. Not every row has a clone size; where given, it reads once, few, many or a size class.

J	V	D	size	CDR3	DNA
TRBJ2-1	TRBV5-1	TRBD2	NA	CASSLVLAGVSYNEQFF	TGCGCCAGCAGCTTGGTACTAGCGGGAGTATCCTACAATGAGCAGTTCTTC
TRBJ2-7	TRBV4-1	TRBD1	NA	CASSQSGTGTYEQYF	TGCGCCAGCAGCCAATCCGGGACAGGGACCTACGAGCAGTACTTC
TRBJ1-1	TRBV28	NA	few	CASSLVGDTEAFF	TGTGCCAGCAGTTTGGTAGGGGACACTGAAGCTTTCTTT
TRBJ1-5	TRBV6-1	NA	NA	CASSDGGDGPQHF	TGTGCCAGCAGTGACGGCGGGGATGGGCCCCAGCATTTT
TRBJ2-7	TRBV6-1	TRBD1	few	CASLFTGGFYEQYF	TGTGCCAGCTTATTCACAGGGGGGTTCTACGAGCAGTACTTC
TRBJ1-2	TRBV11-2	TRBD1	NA	CASSYKSGTGDDYGYTF	TGTGCCAGCAGCTATAAATCCGGGACAGGGGACGACTATGGCTACACCTTC
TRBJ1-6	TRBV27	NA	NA	CASNHGGGGEALHF	TGTGCCAGCAACCACGGCGGGGGCGGTGAGGCCCTCCACTTT
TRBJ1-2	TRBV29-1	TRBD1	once	CSVYSGTGVNYGYTF	TGCAGCGTTTATTCCGGGACAGGAGTTAACTATGGCTACACCTTC
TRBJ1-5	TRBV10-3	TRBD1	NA	CAISEGTGYGQPQHF	TGTGCCATCAGTGAGGGGACAGGGTACGGGCAGCCCCAGCATTTT
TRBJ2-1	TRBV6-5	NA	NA	CASSRTVYNEQFF	TGTGCCAGCAGTCGGACAGTCTACAATGAGCAGTTCTTC
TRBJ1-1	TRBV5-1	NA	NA	CASSLRGMGNTEAFF	TGCGCCAGCAGCTTGCGAGGGATGGGGAACACTGAAGCTTTCTTT
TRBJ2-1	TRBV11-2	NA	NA	CASSLVGGGYNEQFF	TGTGCCAGCAGCTTAGTGGGAGGAGGCTACAATGAGCAGTTCTTC
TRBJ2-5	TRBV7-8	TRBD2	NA	CASSLLAGGSGGTQYF	TGTGCCAGCAGCCTCCTTGCGGGAGGCTCCGGAGGGACCCAGTACTTC
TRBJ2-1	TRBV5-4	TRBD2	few	CASSFPSGRGENEQFF	TGTGCCAGCAGCTTCCCTAGCGGGAGGGGGGAAAATGAGCAGTTCTTC
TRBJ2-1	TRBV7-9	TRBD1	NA	CASSSGQGSSVF	TGTGCCAGCAGCTCAGGACAGGGATCCTCGGTCTTC
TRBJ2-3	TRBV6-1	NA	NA	CASSEPGGGLHTQYF	TGTGCCAGCAGTGAACCTGGTGGGGGGTTGCATACGCAGTATTTT
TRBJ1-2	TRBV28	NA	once	CASSGGSGYGYTF	TGTGCCAGCAGTGGGGGGTCGGGGTATGGCTACACCTTC
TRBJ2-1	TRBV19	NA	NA	CASRRGGADYNEQFF	TGTGCCAGTAGGAGAGGGGGGGCAGACTACAATGAGCAGTTCTTC
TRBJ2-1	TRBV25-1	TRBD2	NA	CASSPAPPSGRDEQFF	TGTGCCAGCAGCCCAGCACCGCCTAGCGGGAGGGATGAGCAGTTCTTC
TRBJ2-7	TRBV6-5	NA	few	CASSSAYEQYF	TGTGCCAGCAGTTCGGCCTACGAGCAGTACTTC
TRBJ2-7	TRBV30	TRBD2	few	CACRLAPSSYEQYF	TGTGCCTGTAGACTAGCGCCGAGCTCCTACGAGCAGTACTTC
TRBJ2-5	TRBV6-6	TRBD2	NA	CASSKGLAGSQETQYF	TGTGCCAGCAGTAAAGGACTAGCGGGGTCCCAAGAGACCCAGTACTTC
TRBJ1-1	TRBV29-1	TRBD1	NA	CSVDQGETEAFF	TGCAGCGTTGATCAGGGGGAAACTGAAGCTTTCTTT
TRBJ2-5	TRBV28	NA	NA	CASSLAISQYF	TGTGCCAGCAGTTTGGCAATTTCCCAGTACTTC
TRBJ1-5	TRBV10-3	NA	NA	CAISEGQSYQPQHF	TGTGCCATCAGTGAGGGACAGTCCTATCAGCCCCAGCATTTT
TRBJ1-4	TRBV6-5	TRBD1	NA	CASRRNRGLNEKLFF	TGTGCCAGCAGACGGAACAGGGGGCTGAATGAAAAACTGTTTTTT
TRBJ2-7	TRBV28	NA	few	CASSARQEQYF	TGTGCCAGCAGTGCCCGACAGGAGCAGTACTTC
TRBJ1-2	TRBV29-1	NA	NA	CSVGSFNYGYTF	TGCAGCGTTGGTAGCTTTAACTATGGCTACACCTTC
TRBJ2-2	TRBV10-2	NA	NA	CASSESSRTGELFF	TGCGCCAGCAGTGAATCTTCGAGAACCGGGGAGCTGTTTTTT
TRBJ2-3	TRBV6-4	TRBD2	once	CASSPGTSGRGTQYF	TGTGCCAGCAGTCCCGGGACTAGCGGGAGAGGTACGCAGTATTTT
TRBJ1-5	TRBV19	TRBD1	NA	CASSPTGGEQPQHF	TGTGCCAGTAGTCCTACAGGGGGCGAGCAGCCCCAGCATTTT
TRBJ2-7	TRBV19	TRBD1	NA	CASSRDSYEQYF	TGTGCCAGTAGTAGGGACAGCTACGAGCAGTACTTC
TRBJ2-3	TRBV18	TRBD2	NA	CASSPPGLAGEVTDTQYF	TGTGCCAGCTCACCACCGGGACTAGCGGGAGAGGTCACAGATACGCAGTATTTT
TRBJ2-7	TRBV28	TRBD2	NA	CASSPGASGSHEQYF	TGTGCCAGCAGCCCCGGGGCTAGCGGGAGCCACGAGCAGTACTTC
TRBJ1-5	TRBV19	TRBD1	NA	CASSLGQGLKPQHF	TGTGCCAGTAGTCTCGGACAGGGGCTAAAGCCCCAGCATTTT
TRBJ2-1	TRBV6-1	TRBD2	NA	CAISGPLSGSLNNEQFF	TGTGCCATCAGTGGCCCACTAAGCGGGAGTTTAAACAATGAGCAGTTCTTC
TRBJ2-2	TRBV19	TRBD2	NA	CASSILAGGPGGTGELFF	TGTGCCAGTAGTATATTAGCGGGAGGGCCTGGTGGCACCGGGGAGCTGTTTTTT
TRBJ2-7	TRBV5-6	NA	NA	CASSSTGRYEQYF	TGTGCCAGCAGCTCGACGGGTCGCTACGAGCAGTACTTC
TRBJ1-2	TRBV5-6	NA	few	CASSSGEDYGYTF	TGTGCCAGCAGTAGCGGGGAGGACTATGGCTACACCTTC
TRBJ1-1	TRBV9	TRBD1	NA	CASSFGTGLNTEAFF	TGTGCCAGCAGCTTTGGGACAGGGTTGAACACTGAAGCTTTCTTT
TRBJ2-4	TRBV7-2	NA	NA	CASSLASKQTGNIQYF	TGTGCCAGCAGCTTAGCCTCTAAACAAACGGGAAACATTCAGTACTTC
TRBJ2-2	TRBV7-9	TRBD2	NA	CASRAAVAGSTGELFF	TGTGCCAGCAGGGCCGCGGTAGCGGGATCGACCGGGGAGCTGTTTTTT
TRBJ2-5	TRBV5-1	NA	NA	CASSSEGWQETQYF	TGCGCCAGCAGCTCCGAGGGCTGGCAAGAGACCCAGTACTTC
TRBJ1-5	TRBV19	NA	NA	CASSSRSGREGQPQHF	TGTGCCAGTAGTTCAAGATCGGGGAGGGAAGGGCAGCCCCAGCATTTT
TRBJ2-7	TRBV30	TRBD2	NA	CAWKGLAGVGEQYF	TGTGCCTGGAAGGGACTAGCGGGAGTGGGGGAGCAGTACTTC
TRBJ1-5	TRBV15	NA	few	CATSREPRGINQPQHF	TGTGCCACCAGCAGAGAACCTCGGGGAATCAATCAGCCCCAGCATTTT
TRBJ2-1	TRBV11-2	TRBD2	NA	CASSLIGTSGTVFNEQFF	TGTGCCAGCAGCTTAATTGGGACTAGCGGGACTGTTTTCAATGAGCAGTTCTTC
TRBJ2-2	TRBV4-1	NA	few	CASRNPAVTGELFF	TGCGCCAGCAGGAACCCAGCGGTGACCGGGGAGCTGTTTTTT